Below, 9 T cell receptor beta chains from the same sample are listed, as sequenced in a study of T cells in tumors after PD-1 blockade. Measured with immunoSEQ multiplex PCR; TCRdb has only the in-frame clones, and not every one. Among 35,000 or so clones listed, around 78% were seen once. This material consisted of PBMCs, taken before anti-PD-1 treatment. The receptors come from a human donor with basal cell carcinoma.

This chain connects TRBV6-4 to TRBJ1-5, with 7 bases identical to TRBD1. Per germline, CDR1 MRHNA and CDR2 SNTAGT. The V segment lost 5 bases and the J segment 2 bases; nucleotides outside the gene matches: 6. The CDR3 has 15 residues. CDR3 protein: CASSSGQVRNQPQHF. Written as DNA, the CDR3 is TGTGCCAGCAGTAGCGGACAGGTGCGCAATCAGCCCCAGCATTTT.

Here the CDR3 DNA reads TGTGCCAGCAGCTTAGGTGCAGCGCGTAATGAAAAACTGTTTTTT. Its protein is CASSLGAARNEKLFF. V and J are TRBV7-7 and TRBJ1-4; no clear D gene. Looked up from germline, CDR1 is SSHAT and CDR2 is FNYEAQ (reference sequence). The CDR3 consists of 15 residues. The V gene lost 1 base and the J gene lost 4 bases, with 10 bases spanning the gap.

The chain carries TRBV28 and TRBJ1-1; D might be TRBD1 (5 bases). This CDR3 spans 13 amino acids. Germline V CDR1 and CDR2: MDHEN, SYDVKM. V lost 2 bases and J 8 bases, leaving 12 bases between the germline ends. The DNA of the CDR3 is TGTGCCAGCAGTTTAGATGGGACCCTCGAAGCTTTCTTT. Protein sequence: CASSLDGTLEAFF.

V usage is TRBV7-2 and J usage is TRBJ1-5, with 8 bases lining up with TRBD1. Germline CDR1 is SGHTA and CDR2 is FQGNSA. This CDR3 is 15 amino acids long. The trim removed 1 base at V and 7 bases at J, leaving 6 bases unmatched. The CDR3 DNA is TGTGCCAGCAGCTTAGAAGGACAGGGTGGGCAGCCCCAGCATTTT. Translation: CASSLEGQGGQPQHF.

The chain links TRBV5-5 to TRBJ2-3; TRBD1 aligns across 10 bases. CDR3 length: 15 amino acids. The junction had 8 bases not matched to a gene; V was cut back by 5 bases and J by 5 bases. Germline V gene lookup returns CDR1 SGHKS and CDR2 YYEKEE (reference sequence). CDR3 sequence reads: CASSHWDRGVDTQYF. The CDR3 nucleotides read TGTGCCAGCAGTCACTGGGACAGGGGCGTAGATACGCAGTATTTT.

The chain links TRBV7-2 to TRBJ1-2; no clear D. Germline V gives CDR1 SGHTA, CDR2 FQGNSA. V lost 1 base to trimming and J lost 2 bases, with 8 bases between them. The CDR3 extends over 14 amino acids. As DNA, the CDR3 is TGTGCCAGCAGCTTAGTGGTGCTAAACTATGGCTACACCTTC. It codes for CASSLVVLNYGYTF.

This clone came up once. The CDR3: CASSPSSGRTGELFF. The CDR3 DNA reads as TGTGCCAGCAGCCCCTCTAGCGGGAGAACCGGGGAGCTGTTTTTT. The chain links TRBV5-5 to TRBJ2-2, with 10 nucleotides matching TRBD2. The J segment lost 5 bases and the V segment lost 4 bases, leaving 5 bases of the junction unmatched. Per germline, CDR1 SGHKS and CDR2 YYEKEE (reference sequence). CDR3 size: 15 residues. The complete variable domain, with remaining parts taken from reference TRBV5-5 and TRBJ2-2, reads DAGVTQSPTHLIKTRGQQVTLRCSPISGHKSVSWYQQVLGQGPQFIFQYYEKEERGRGNFPDRFSARQFPNYSSELNVNALLLGDSALYLCASSPSSGRTGELFFGEGSRLTVL.

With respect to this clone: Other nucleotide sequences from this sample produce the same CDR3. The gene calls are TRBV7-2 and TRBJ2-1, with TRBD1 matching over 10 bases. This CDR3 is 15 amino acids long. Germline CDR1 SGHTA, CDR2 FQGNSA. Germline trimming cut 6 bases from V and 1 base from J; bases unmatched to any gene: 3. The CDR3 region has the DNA TGTGCCAGCAGTACGGGACAGGGGTCCTACAATGAGCAGTTCTTC. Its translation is CASSTGQGSYNEQFF.

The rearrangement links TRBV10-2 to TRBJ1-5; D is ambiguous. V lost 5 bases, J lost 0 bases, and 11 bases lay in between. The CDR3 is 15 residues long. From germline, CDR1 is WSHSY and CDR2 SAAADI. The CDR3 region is CASSSDGNSNQPQHF. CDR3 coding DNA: TGCGCCAGCAGTTCGGACGGTAATAGCAATCAGCCCCAGCATTTT.